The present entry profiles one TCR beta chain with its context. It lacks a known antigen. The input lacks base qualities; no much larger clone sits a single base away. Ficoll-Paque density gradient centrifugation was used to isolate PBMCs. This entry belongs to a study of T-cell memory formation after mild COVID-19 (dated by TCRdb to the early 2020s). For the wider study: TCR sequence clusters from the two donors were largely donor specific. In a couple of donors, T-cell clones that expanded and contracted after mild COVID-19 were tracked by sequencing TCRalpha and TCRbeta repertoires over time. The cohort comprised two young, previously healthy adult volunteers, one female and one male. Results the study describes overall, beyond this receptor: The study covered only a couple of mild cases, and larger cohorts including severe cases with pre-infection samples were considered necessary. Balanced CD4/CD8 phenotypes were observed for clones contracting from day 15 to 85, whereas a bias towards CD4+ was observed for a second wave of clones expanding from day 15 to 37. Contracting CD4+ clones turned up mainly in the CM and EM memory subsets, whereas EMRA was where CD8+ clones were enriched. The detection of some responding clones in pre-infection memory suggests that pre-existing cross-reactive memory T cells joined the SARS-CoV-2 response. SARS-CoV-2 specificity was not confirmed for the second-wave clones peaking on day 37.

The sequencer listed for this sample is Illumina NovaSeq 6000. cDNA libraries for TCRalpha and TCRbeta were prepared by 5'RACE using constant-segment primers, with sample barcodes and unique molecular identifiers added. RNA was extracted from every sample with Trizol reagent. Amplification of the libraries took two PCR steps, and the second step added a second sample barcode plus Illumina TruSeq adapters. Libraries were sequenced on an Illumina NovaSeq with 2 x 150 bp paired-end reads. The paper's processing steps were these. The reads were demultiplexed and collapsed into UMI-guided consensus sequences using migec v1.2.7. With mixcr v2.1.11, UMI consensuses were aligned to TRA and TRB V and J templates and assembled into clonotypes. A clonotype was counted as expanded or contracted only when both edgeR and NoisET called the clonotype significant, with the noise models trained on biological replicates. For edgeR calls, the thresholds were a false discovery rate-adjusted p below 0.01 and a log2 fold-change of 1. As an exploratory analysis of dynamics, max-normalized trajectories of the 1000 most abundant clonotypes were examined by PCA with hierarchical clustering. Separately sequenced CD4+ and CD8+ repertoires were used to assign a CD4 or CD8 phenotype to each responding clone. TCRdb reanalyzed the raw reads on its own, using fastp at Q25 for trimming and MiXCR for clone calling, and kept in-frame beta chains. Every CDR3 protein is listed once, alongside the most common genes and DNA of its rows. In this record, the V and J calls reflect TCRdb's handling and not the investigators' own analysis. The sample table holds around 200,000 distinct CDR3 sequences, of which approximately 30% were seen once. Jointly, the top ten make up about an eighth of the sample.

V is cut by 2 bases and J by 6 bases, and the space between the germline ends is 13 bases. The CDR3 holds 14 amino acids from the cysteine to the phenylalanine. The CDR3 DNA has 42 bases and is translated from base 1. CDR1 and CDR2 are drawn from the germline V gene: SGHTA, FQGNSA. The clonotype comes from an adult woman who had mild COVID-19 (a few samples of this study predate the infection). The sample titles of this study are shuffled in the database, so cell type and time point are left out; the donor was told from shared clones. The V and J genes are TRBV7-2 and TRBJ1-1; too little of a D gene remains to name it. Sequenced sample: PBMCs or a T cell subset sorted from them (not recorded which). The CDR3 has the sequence CASSLSGRLAEAFF. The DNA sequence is TGTGCCAGCAGCTTAAGCGGCCGATTGGCTGAAGCTTTCTTT.